Below, 21 T cell receptor beta chains from the same sample are listed, as sequenced in a study of vaccination and CD4 T cells after COVID-19. Their target antigens are unknown. Treatment defined: approximately nine-day PBMC culture with coronavirus spike peptide pools or control peptides (ViraFEST assay). Sequenced with the Oncomine TCR Beta short-read assay was DNA taken from cultured CD4+ T cells. TCRdb itself ran the PCR reads through MiXCR, one entry per CDR3 protein. In the table there are over 8,500 distinct CDR3 sequences, around 59% of which are singletons. The sequencing input was CD4+ T cells from blood, cultured in vitro. The receptors were gathered from a human donor who had recovered from COVID-19.

The genes are TRBV29-1 and TRBJ1-2, with 7 bases matching TRBD1. Germline CDR1 is SQVTM and CDR2 is ANQGSEA. This CDR3 has 11 amino acids. The V segment lost 5 bases and the J segment 12 bases; nucleotides outside the gene matches: 9. CDR3 DNA sequence: TGCAGCGTTAGAGAGGACAGGCTCCACACCTTC. Amino acids: CSVREDRLHTF.

This chain links TRBV20-1 with TRBJ1-6; no clear D gene. Germline CDR1 reads DFQATT; CDR2 reads SNEGSKA (reference sequence). The CDR3 has 14 amino acids. The germline V and J ends were trimmed by 1 base and 6 bases, with 10 bases remaining between them. Written as DNA, the CDR3 is TGCAGTGCTAGAGTCGGGTGGGCTAATTCACCCCTCCACTTT. This translates into CSARVGWANSPLHF.

V gene TRBV7-2 combines with J gene TRBJ1-5; 7 bases fit TRBD1. CDR3 size: 15 residues. CDR1 is SGHTA, CDR2 FQGNSA, per germline. Trimming removed 1 base from V and 6 bases from J; junction bases left unmatched: 6. The CDR3 DNA is TGTGCCAGCAGCTTAGAGGGGGCAGGGGGTCAGCCCCAGCATTTT. Its protein product is CASSLEGAGGQPQHF.

By sample fraction, this clonotype is large. Written as DNA, the CDR3 is TGTGCCAGCAGCCGCCAAGTGGGTTACGAGCAGTACTTC. It translates to CASSRQVGYEQYF. This chain links TRBV6-1 with TRBJ2-7; unclear D gene. The CDR3 length is 13 residues. The germline V gene has CDR1 MNHNS and CDR2 SASEGT. V lost 6 bases and J lost 4, with 13 bases in between.

This chain links TRBV20-1 with TRBJ1-2, with 7 bases aligning to TRBD1. The germline gives CDR1 DFQATT, CDR2 SNEGSKA (reference sequence). The CDR3 sequence is 14 residues long. Trimming removed 3 bases from V and 8 bases from J; junction bases left unmatched: 12. The CDR3 DNA follows: TGCAGTGCTAGTACCGGGGAGGGGGCGTGGGGCTACACCTTC. Protein sequence: CSASTGEGAWGYTF.

The chain combines TRBV24-1 with TRBJ1-5; the D gene is possibly TRBD1 (5 bases). The V end lost 7 bases, the J end lost 4 bases, and 10 bases lay between the germline ends. Germline values: CDR1 KGHDR, CDR2 SFDVKD. This CDR3 contains 13 residues. This CDR3 reads CATRGGGNQPQHF. The CDR3 DNA is TGTGCCACCAGGGGCGGGGGGAATCAGCCCCAGCATTTT.

J is TRBJ2-7 and V is TRBV6-2 or TRBV6-3, with TRBD2 matching 7 bases. The CDR3 has 12 amino acids. After removal of 6 bases from V and 6 bases from J, the junction contained 5 bases not matched to a gene. Germline-derived CDR1 and CDR2 are MNHEY and SVGEGT. The CDR3 here is CASRPPSGEQYF. CDR3 bases: TGTGCCAGCAGGCCACCTAGCGGCGAGCAGTACTTC.

This clonotype was counted between two and nine times. The chain recombines TRBV20-1 with TRBJ1-6, with D perhaps matching TRBD1 (5 bases). CDR1 and CDR2 from the germline V gene are DFQATT and SNEGSKA (reference sequence). This CDR3 has 14 residues. Trimming removed 1 base at V and 7 bases at J, with 11 bases between. CDR3 residues: CSARGGLGNSPLHF. CDR3 nucleotide sequence: TGCAGTGCTAGAGGGGGGTTAGGCAATTCACCCCTCCACTTT.

This chain uses TRBV20-1 with TRBJ2-5; D is unclear. This CDR3 is built from 11 residues. V shed 0 bases and J shed 5 bases, with 4 bases lying between them. Germline CDR1 reads DFQATT; CDR2 reads SNEGSKA (reference sequence). CDR3 protein: CSARDMETQYF. The CDR3 DNA reads as TGCAGTGCTAGAGACATGGAGACCCAGTACTTC.

CDR3 in DNA: TGCAGTGCTAACAGGGGTAATTCACCCCTCCACTTT. Translation: CSANRGNSPLHF. The rearrangement joins TRBV20-1 to TRBJ1-6; 7 nucleotides match TRBD1. The CDR3 covers 12 residues. After removal of 4 bases from V and 6 bases from J, the junction contained 0 bases not matched to a gene. Germline V gene lookup returns CDR1 DFQATT and CDR2 SNEGSKA (reference sequence).

This clonotype has a handful of counts. The rearrangement joins TRBV15 to TRBJ1-5; D might be TRBD1 (6 bases). Trimming took off 0 bases at V and 6 bases at J, with 9 bases between the two ends. Germline values: CDR1 LNHNV, CDR2 YYDKDF (reference sequence). The CDR3 is 14 amino acids. In DNA, the CDR3 is TGTGCCACCAGCAGAGATACAGGGTCTCAGCCCCAGCATTTT. The encoded protein is CATSRDTGSQPQHF.

The chain combines TRBV5-8 with TRBJ2-7; D possibly corresponds to TRBD1 (5 bases). Germline values: CDR1 SGHTS, CDR2 YDEGEE. The V and J ends lost 2 bases and 6 bases respectively, with 12 bases between them. The CDR3 is 13 amino acids. CDR3 bases: TGTGCCAGCAGCTTTCAACAGGTGGGCGAGCAGTACTTC. As protein: CASSFQQVGEQYF.

The chain employs TRBV5-8 and TRBJ2-5, with a possible D match to TRBD1 (6 bases). Trimming removed 6 bases from V and 4 bases from J, with 10 bases in between. Germline V gene lookup returns CDR1 SGHTS and CDR2 YDEGEE. There are 12 residues in the CDR3. The DNA of the CDR3 is TGTGCCAGCATTTACAGGGCAGAGACCCAGTACTTC. The encoded protein is CASIYRAETQYF.

This clonotype was seen a handful of times. V is TRBV28 and J is TRBJ1-2; the D is unclear. V lost 2 bases, J lost 3 bases, and 4 bases lay in between. The CDR3 loop spans 12 amino acids. Germline CDR1 and CDR2: MDHEN and SYDVKM. The CDR3 DNA sequence: TGTGCCAGCAGTTTAAATTACTATGGCTACACCTTC. Translating it yields CASSLNYYGYTF.

This chain joins TRBV7-9 and TRBJ2-7; 9 bases are shared with TRBD1. Germline V gene data show CDR1 as SEHNR and CDR2 as FQNEAQ (reference sequence). The CDR3 loop spans 15 amino acids. Germline trimming cut 5 bases from V and 0 bases from J; bases unmatched to any gene: 5. The CDR3 loop reads CASSPGQGLSYEQYF. CDR3 DNA sequence: TGTGCCAGCAGCCCAGGACAGGGGCTCTCCTACGAGCAGTACTTC.

The chain combines TRBV29-1 with TRBJ1-2, with D unclear. V was shortened by 4 bases and J by 5 bases, with 5 bases between the two germline ends. Looked up from germline, CDR1 is SQVTM and CDR2 is ANQGSEA. The CDR3 covers 10 residues. The CDR3 DNA sequence: TGCAGCGTTGGGCAGTATGGCTACACCTTC. Encoded protein: CSVGQYGYTF.

This chain links TRBV6-1 with TRBJ2-7, with D perhaps TRBD1 (6 bases). Germline V gene sequence: CDR1 MNHNS, CDR2 SASEGT. Trimming left V 8 bases short and J 7 bases short, with 12 bases between. The CDR3 runs to 11 residues. The CDR3 coding sequence is TGTGCCAGCTCGGACAGTCGGGAGCAGTACTTC. This translates into CASSDSREQYF.

This clonotype has a handful of counts. J is TRBJ1-2 and V is TRBV15; D unresolved. The germline CDR1 and CDR2 sequences are LNHNV and YYDKDF (reference sequence). The CDR3 runs 14 residues. Trimming took off 3 bases at V and 4 bases at J, with 12 bases between the two ends. The CDR3 DNA reads as TGTGCCACCAGCAGGGGCGACCAATTCTATGGCTACACCTTC. Protein product: CATSRGDQFYGYTF.

This clonotype occurred a few times. V gene TRBV28 combines with J gene TRBJ1-3; no clear D gene. This CDR3 is 10 amino acids long. Germline CDR1 reads MDHEN; CDR2 reads SYDVKM. Trimming cost V 7 bases and J 4 bases, with 2 bases left between them. The CDR3 reads CASTGNTIYF. The CDR3 bases are TGTGCCAGCACGGGAAACACCATATATTTT.

The V call is TRBV6-1, the J call TRBJ1-5; no clear D. This CDR3 comprises 14 residues. V was clipped by 6 bases and J by 1 base, with 10 bases between them. Looked up from germline, CDR1 is MNHNS and CDR2 is SASEGT. The CDR3 loop reads CASRWLNSNQPQHF. The CDR3 DNA reads TGTGCCAGCAGGTGGTTAAACAGCAATCAGCCCCAGCATTTT.

The V call is TRBV20-1, the J call TRBJ2-7; D is perhaps TRBD2 (6 bases). The CDR3 runs to 11 residues. Germline CDR1 reads DFQATT; CDR2 reads SNEGSKA (reference sequence). The V and J ends lost 3 bases and 7 bases respectively, with 10 bases between them. Here the CDR3 DNA reads TGCAGTGCTAGCCCCCGGGGGGAGCAGTACTTC. Translating it yields CSASPRGEQYF.